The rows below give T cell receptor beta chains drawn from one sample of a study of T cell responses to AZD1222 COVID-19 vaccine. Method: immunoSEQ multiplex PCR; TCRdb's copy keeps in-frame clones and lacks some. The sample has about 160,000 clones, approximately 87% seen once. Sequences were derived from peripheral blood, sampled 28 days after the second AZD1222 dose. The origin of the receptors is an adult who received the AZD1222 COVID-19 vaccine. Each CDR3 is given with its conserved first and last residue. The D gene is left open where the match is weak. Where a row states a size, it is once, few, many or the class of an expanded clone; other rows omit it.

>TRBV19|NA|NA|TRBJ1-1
TGTGCCAGTAGTATAGAACCAACGAGGACTGAAGCTTTCTTT
CASSIEPTRTEAFF
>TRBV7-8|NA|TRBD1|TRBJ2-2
TGTGCCAGCAGCTACGGGACAGGCTCCGGGGAGCTGTTTTTT
CASSYGTGSGELFF
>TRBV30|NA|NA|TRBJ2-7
TGTGCCTGGAGTGCCCCGGGGGACCCAGGGGGGGGCGAGCAGTACTTC
CAWSAPGDPGGGEQYF
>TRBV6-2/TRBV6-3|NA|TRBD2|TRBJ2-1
TGTGCCAGCAGTTTCTGGCGGGGGGCCGACAATGAGCAGTTCTTC
CASSFWRGADNEQFF
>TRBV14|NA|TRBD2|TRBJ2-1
TGTGCCAGCAGCCAAGGGCGGCGGGGGTACAATGAGCAGTTCTTC
CASSQGRRGYNEQFF
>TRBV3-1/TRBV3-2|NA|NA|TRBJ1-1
TGTGCCAGCAGCCAAGACTCGGGGTTTAGCACTGAAGCTTTCTTT
CASSQDSGFSTEAFF
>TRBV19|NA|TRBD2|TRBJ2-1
TGTGCCAGTAGTATAGTCGCCGGGACTAGCCCACGGAATGAGCAGTTCTTC
CASSIVAGTSPRNEQFF
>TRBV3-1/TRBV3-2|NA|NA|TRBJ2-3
TGTGCCAGCAGCCATCACTCGCGAGGTAAGACAGATACGCAGTATTTT
CASSHHSRGKTDTQYF
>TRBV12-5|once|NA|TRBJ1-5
TGTGCTAGTCGGGATAAGGGCGGGGATCAGCCCCAGCATTTT
CASRDKGGDQPQHF
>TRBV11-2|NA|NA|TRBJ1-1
TGTGCCAGCAGCTTAACAGACACGGGCACTGAAGCTTTCTTT
CASSLTDTGTEAFF
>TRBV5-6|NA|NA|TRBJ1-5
TGTGCCAGCAGCTTGTTGGGTAGCAATCAGCCCCAGCATTTT
CASSLLGSNQPQHF
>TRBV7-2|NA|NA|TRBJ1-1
TGTGCCAGCAGCTCGGGGCAGAACACTGAAGCTTTCTTT
CASSSGQNTEAFF
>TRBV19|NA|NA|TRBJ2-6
TGTGCCAGTAGTACCTTAATGGGGGGGGGCCATGGGGCCAACGTCCTGACTTTC
CASSTLMGGGHGANVLTF
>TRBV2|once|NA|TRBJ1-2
TGTGCCAGCAAAGGACAGACGGACTATGGCTACACCTTC
CASKGQTDYGYTF
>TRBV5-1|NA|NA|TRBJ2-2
TGCGCCAGCAGCTTGGCGGCGGTCCCGGGCGGGGAGCTGTTTTTT
CASSLAAVPGGELFF
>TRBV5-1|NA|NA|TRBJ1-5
TGCGCCAGCAGCGAAAACAGCAATCAGCCCCAGCATTTT
CASSENSNQPQHF
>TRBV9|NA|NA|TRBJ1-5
TGTGCCAGCAGCGAGCAGGGTCAGCCGGCACAGCCCCAGCATTTT
CASSEQGQPAQPQHF
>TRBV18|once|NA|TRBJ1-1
TGTGCCAGCTCACCAAGGGAGTACACTGAAGCTTTCTTT
CASSPREYTEAFF
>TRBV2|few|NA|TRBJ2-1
TGTGCCAGCAGTGTTATGAGGGGGGATGGGGATGAGCAGTTCTTC
CASSVMRGDGDEQFF
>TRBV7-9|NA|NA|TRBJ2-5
TGTGCCAGCAGCGTACCTAGCCAAGAGACCCAGTACTTC
CASSVPSQETQYF
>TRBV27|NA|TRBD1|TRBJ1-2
TGTGCCAGCAGTTCGATAACAGGGGGCGCGTATGGCTACACCTTC
CASSSITGGAYGYTF
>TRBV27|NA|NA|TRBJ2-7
TGTGCCAGCAGTCACTCGGGACGGAATTACGAGCAGTACTTC
CASSHSGRNYEQYF
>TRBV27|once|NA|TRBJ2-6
TGTGCCAGCACCCCAGGCTCTGGGGCCAACGTCCTGACTTTC
CASTPGSGANVLTF
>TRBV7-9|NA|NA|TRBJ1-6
TGTGCCAGCAGTTCAGGGGCGTGGGATAATTCACCCCTCCACTTT
CASSSGAWDNSPLHF
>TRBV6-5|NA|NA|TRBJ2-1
TGTGCCAGCAATAACCCGGGACAAAACTACAATGAGCAGTTCTTC
CASNNPGQNYNEQFF
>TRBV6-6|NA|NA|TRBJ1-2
TGTGCCACCGGATCCGGGGGGTCCGCTAACTATGGCTACACCTTC
CATGSGGSANYGYTF
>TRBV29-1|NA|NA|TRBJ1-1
TGCAGCGTACAGATCATGAACACTGAAGCTTTCTTT
CSVQIMNTEAFF